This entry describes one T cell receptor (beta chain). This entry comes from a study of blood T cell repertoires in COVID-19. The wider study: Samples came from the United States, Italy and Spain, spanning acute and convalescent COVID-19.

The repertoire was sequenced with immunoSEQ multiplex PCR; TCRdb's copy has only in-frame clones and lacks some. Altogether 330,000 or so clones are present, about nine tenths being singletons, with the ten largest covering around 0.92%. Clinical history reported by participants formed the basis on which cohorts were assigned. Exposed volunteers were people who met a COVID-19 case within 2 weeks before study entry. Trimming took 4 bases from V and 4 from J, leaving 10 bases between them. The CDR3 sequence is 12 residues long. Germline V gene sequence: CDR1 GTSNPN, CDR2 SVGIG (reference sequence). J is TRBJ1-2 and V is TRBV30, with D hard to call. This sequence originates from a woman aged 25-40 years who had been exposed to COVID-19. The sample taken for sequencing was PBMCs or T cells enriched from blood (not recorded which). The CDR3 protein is CAWIPGFYGYTF. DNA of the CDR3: TGTGCCTGGATCCCGGGATTCTATGGCTACACCTTC.